These T cell receptor beta chains were read from a single sample in a study of blood T cell repertoires in COVID-19. Sequencing was performed with immunoSEQ multiplex PCR; in TCRdb, only in-frame clones are kept and a portion is missing. The table lists about 300,000 clones, over 85% of them singletons. Sequenced input: PBMCs or T cells enriched from blood (not recorded which). The source of these receptors is a woman in her 50s who had been exposed to COVID-19. CDR3s include the opening cysteine and the closing phenylalanine or tryptophan. D genes are given only for firm matches. Clone size, where shown, is once, few, many, or a class for clones that have expanded.

>TRBV29-1|NA|TRBJ2-5|NA
TGCAGCGTCGGTGGGGGGGCAGCCGAGACCCAGTACTTC
CSVGGGAAETQYF
>TRBV28|NA|TRBJ2-7|TRBD1
TGTGCCAGCAGCCCAGGGACAGGGGGACCCTACGAGCAGTACTTC
CASSPGTGGPYEQYF
>TRBV4-2|once|TRBJ2-5|TRBD1
TGTGCCAGCAGCCAAGGACAGGGCAGGGAGACCCAGTACTTC
CASSQGQGRETQYF
>TRBV6-5|NA|TRBJ1-1|NA
TGTGCCAGCAGTAGCAGGCCTGGTGGAGCTTTCTTT
CASSSRPGGAFF
>TRBV28|NA|TRBJ1-2|NA
TGTGCCAGCAGTCCCCCGACAGTCGCATATGGCTACACCTTC
CASSPPTVAYGYTF
>TRBV3-1/TRBV3-2|NA|TRBJ2-2|TRBD1
TGTGCCAGCAGCCCGTGGACAGGGAAAGCCGGGGAGCTGTTTTTT
CASSPWTGKAGELFF
>TRBV5-4|NA|TRBJ1-1|NA
TGTGCCAGCAGCTTGGCCGGGAACACTGAAGCTTTCTTT
CASSLAGNTEAFF
>TRBV18|NA|TRBJ1-2|TRBD1
TGTGCCAGCTCAAGGGACAGGGACAACTATGGCTACACCTTC
CASSRDRDNYGYTF
>TRBV19|NA|TRBJ2-5|NA
TGTGCCAGTAGTGACCGGAGGAAGGGAGAGACCCAGTACTTC
CASSDRRKGETQYF
>TRBV28|NA|TRBJ1-1|NA
TGTGCCAGCAGCCTAAAGACTTCCGGTGCTTTCTTT
CASSLKTSGAFF
>TRBV5-1|NA|TRBJ1-5|TRBD1
TGCGCCAGCAGCATGGACAGGGGCAATCAGCCCCAGCATTTT
CASSMDRGNQPQHF
>TRBV5-4|NA|TRBJ1-1|NA
TGTGCCAGCAGCCCGACTCTCTTCATGAACACTGAAGCTTTCTTT
CASSPTLFMNTEAFF
>TRBV3-1/TRBV3-2|NA|TRBJ2-7|NA
TGTGCCAGCAGCCAAGAGGTTAGGTCAGGGGAGCAGTACTTC
CASSQEVRSGEQYF
>TRBV6-1|NA|TRBJ1-4|TRBD1
TGTGCCAGCAGTGTAAACCCTGACAGGGGGCCTGGCGAAAAACTGTTTTTT
CASSVNPDRGPGEKLFF
>TRBV5-1|NA|TRBJ2-5|TRBD2
TGCGCCAGCAGCTCCACGACTAGCTCGGTCGAGACCCAGTACTTC
CASSSTTSSVETQYF
>TRBV5-1|NA|TRBJ1-5|NA
TGCGCCAGCAGCTTAAACCTAGGTCAGCCCCAGCATTTT
CASSLNLGQPQHF
>TRBV5-4|once|TRBJ1-1|NA
TGTGCCAGCAGCTTGGATGTAGAGGACACTGAAGCTTTCTTT
CASSLDVEDTEAFF
>TRBV27|NA|TRBJ2-6|NA
TGTGCCAGCAGTCCCTTTAGCTCTGGGGCCAACGTCCTGACTTTC
CASSPFSSGANVLTF
>TRBV2|NA|TRBJ1-2|NA
TGTGCCAGCAGTGCAGGACATCGCGACTATGGCTACACCTTC
CASSAGHRDYGYTF
>TRBV9|NA|TRBJ2-1|NA
TGTGCCAGCAGCAATTCAGGGGACAATGAGCAGTTCTTC
CASSNSGDNEQFF
>TRBV4-1|NA|TRBJ1-1|NA
TGCGCCAGCAGCGCCAGGGCGGGGGGGCATATGGACACTGAAGCTTTCTTT
CASSARAGGHMDTEAFF
>TRBV5-1|NA|TRBJ2-7|TRBD1
TGCGCCAGCACGCTGACAGGGACCGCCGGGGAGCAGTACTTC
CASTLTGTAGEQYF
>TRBV12-5|NA|TRBJ1-1|NA
TGTGCTAGTGGTTTGGCTATAGGACAGTACACTGAAGCTTTCTTT
CASGLAIGQYTEAFF
>TRBV27|NA|TRBJ2-7|TRBD1
TGTGCCAGCGGATCCCGCCGGGACAGGGGCAACGAGCAGTACTTC
CASGSRRDRGNEQYF
>TRBV19|NA|TRBJ1-5|TRBD1
TGTGCCAGTAGCCACACAGGGGGTCTTAGTCAGCCCCAGCATTTT
CASSHTGGLSQPQHF
>TRBV5-1|NA|TRBJ1-1|TRBD1
TGCGCCAGCAGCTTGCAGGGGGCGCGCGACACTGAAGCTTTCTTT
CASSLQGARDTEAFF
>TRBV24-1|NA|TRBJ2-7|NA
TGTGCCACCAGTAATAGTACGGGGGAGCAGTACTTC
CATSNSTGEQYF
>TRBV28|few|TRBJ2-7|NA
TGTGCCAGCAGTTCCAACAGCTACTCCTACGAGCAGTACTTC
CASSSNSYSYEQYF
>TRBV7-2|NA|TRBJ2-3|NA
TGTGCCAGCAACCTAGGGGCTGATACGCAGTATTTT
CASNLGADTQYF
>TRBV3-1/TRBV3-2|NA|TRBJ2-3|NA
TGTGCCAGCAGCCAAGATAGGTTCTCGGCTAGCCGAACTACTAGCACAGATACGCAGTATTTT
CASSQDRFSASRTTSTDTQYF
>TRBV4-1|NA|TRBJ1-1|TRBD1
TGCGCCAGCAGCCGGGGGACAGGATTCACTGAAGCTTTCTTT
CASSRGTGFTEAFF
>TRBV19|NA|TRBJ1-5|TRBD1
TGTGCCAGTAGTATGGTTTCAGGGGGCGGGCAGCCCCAGCATTTT
CASSMVSGGGQPQHF
>TRBV19|NA|TRBJ2-7|NA
TGTGCCAGTAGTATAGGGAGCCCCTCCTACGAGCAGTACTTC
CASSIGSPSYEQYF
>TRBV19|NA|TRBJ1-2|NA
TGTGCCAGTAGTACCCTTCAGACAGAAGCTAACTATGGCTACACCTTC
CASSTLQTEANYGYTF
>TRBV2|few|TRBJ2-2|NA
TGTGCCAGCAGTAGTTTACAGGCGGGAAACACCGGGGAGCTGTTTTTT
CASSSLQAGNTGELFF
>TRBV10-3|NA|TRBJ1-2|TRBD1
TGTGCCATCAGTGGACAGGGGGTGTCCCCGGCCGGCACCTTC
CAISGQGVSPAGTF
>TRBV28|NA|TRBJ2-4|NA
TGTGCCAGCAGTCGAGGGGGCGGGGACATTCAGTACTTC
CASSRGGGDIQYF
>TRBV5-4|NA|TRBJ1-2|TRBD1
TGTGCCAGCAGCTTGGATGGGACAGCGAAAAACTATGGCTACACCTTC
CASSLDGTAKNYGYTF
>TRBV27|NA|TRBJ2-5|NA
TGTGCCAGCAGTTTAGCTTGGACATTGGCGGAGGGCTACCTAGAGACCCAGTACTTC
CASSLAWTLAEGYLETQYF
>TRBV28|NA|TRBJ2-7|TRBD1
TGTGCCAGCAGAACAGGGGGCCTTTACGAGCAGTACTTC
CASRTGGLYEQYF
>TRBV19|few|TRBJ2-2|NA
TGTGCCAGTAATTTAGCGCGACACACCGGGGAGCTGTTTTTT
CASNLARHTGELFF
>TRBV7-8|NA|TRBJ1-5|NA
TGTGCCAGCAGCTTGGGAGGGGGTCAGCCCCAGCATTTT
CASSLGGGQPQHF
>TRBV27|NA|TRBJ1-1|TRBD1
TGTGCCAGCAGTCCCGGACAGGGGCCTGGGAACACTGAAGCTTTCTTT
CASSPGQGPGNTEAFF
>TRBV3-1/TRBV3-2|NA|TRBJ1-2|NA
TGTGCCAGCACTGTGCGCGGGGGGAGTGGCTACACCTTC
CASTVRGGSGYTF
>TRBV19|NA|TRBJ1-5|NA
TGTGCCAGTAGTTTCCGGTCTCAACCCCAGCATTTT
CASSFRSQPQHF
>TRBV3-1/TRBV3-2|NA|TRBJ1-6|NA
TGTGCCAGCAGCCAGCGAGAGAGCTCCTATAATTCACCCCTCCACTTT
CASSQRESSYNSPLHF
>TRBV2|NA|TRBJ2-3|TRBD1
TGTGCCAGCAGGGACAGGGGGTATAACACAGATACGCAGTATTTT
CASRDRGYNTDTQYF
>TRBV19|NA|TRBJ1-2|NA
TGTGCCAGTAGTATCGAGGGAGTGAGTGGCTACACCTTC
CASSIEGVSGYTF
>TRBV21-1|NA|TRBJ2-7|NA
TGTGCCAGCAGCAAAAGCGGAAAACTCGACCCGGGTCCCCCGGGAGAGCAGTACTTC
CASSKSGKLDPGPPGEQYF
>TRBV29-1|NA|TRBJ2-2|NA
TGCAGCTTTTACACAGCGAACACCGGGGAGCTGTTTTTT
CSFYTANTGELFF
>TRBV4-1|NA|TRBJ1-1|NA
TGCGCCAGCAGCCGCGGGGGAAACACTGAAGCTTTCTTT
CASSRGGNTEAFF